The 5 T cell receptor beta chains below all came from one sample that was sequenced in a study of T cells after yellow fever vaccination. In TCRdb, the 5' RACE reads were re-called with MiXCR into one record per CDR3 protein. The table shows a few hundred thousand distinct CDR3 sequences, with less than 9% occurring only once. This sample comprised CD4+ T cells sorted from PBMCs, obtained 15 days after the yellow fever booster vaccination. Receptors were obtained from a man aged 25 to 40 who received the YFV17D yellow fever vaccine.

The chain carries TRBV4-3 and TRBJ1-1; D gene ambiguous. The CDR3 totals 18 residues. The ends were cut back, 2 bases at V and 6 bases at J, with 25 bases in the middle. CDR1 is LGHNA and CDR2 is YSLEER in the germline V gene. The CDR3 region is CASSQLAQIGLKHPEAFF. The DNA of the CDR3 is TGCGCCAGCAGCCAATTAGCCCAAATCGGCTTAAAACACCCTGAAGCTTTCTTT.

This clonotype showed up just a few times. This rearrangement joins TRBV6-5 to TRBJ2-4; maybe TRBD2 (7 bases). Trimming took 6 bases from V and 0 from J, leaving 21 bases between them. CDR3 length equals 18 residues. The germline CDR1 and CDR2 sequences are MNHEY and SVGAGI. The CDR3 sequence: CASSVRGAAKLAKNIQYF. CDR3 sequence (DNA): TGTGCCAGCAGCGTACGGGGGGCAGCTAAACTAGCCAAAAACATTCAGTACTTC.

As concerns this clonotype: Being one base from a much bigger clone, this may be a read error. This sequence joins TRBV7-9 and TRBJ1-1; no reliable D call. CDR1 SEHNR and CDR2 FQNEAQ come from the germline V gene (reference sequence). V dropped 6 bases and J dropped 2 bases, with 10 bases sitting between them. CDR3 length: 13 amino acids. The CDR3 reads CASRRQPNTEAFF. CDR3 in DNA: TGTGCCAGCAGAAGGCAACCAAACACTGAAGCTTTCTTT.

V gene TRBV7-2 combines with J gene TRBJ2-4; 8 bases line up with TRBD2. Germline trimming cut 4 bases from V and 7 bases from J; bases unmatched to any gene: 3. Germline loops: CDR1 SGHTA, CDR2 FQGNSA. The CDR3 has 13 amino acids. The CDR3 region is CASSSSSGNIQYF. In DNA form, the CDR3 reads TGTGCCAGCAGCTCCTCTAGCGGGAACATTCAGTACTTC.

The chain joins TRBV6-2 or TRBV6-3 to TRBJ2-4, with 8 nucleotides matching TRBD1. Germline values: CDR1 MNHEY, CDR2 SVGEGT. The ends lost 6 bases at V and 4 bases at J; junction bases unmatched: 11. CDR3 length: 16 residues. In DNA form, the CDR3 reads TGTGCCAGCAGCGCTCCCGGACAGGGTAGAAAAAACATTCAGTACTTC. It translates to CASSAPGQGRKNIQYF.